This T cell receptor (beta chain) was sequenced for a study of blood T cell repertoires in COVID-19. As for the study in general: Samples representing acute and convalescent COVID-19 were sourced from the United States, Italy and Spain. T cells, B-cell-depleted T cells, or PBMCs supplied cDNA or gDNA.

Original methodology: Scientists estimated how many nucleated cells there were by amplifying reference gene primers. Assay used: immunoSEQ multiplex PCR; TCRdb lists only in-frame clones, some missing. The V and J calls and the clone size are those of that table, but D and trimming were determined from the DNA. The sample yields roughly 100,000 clones, roughly four fifths seen once. The sequenced material came from peripheral blood. The clonotype comes from a man in his forties or fifties with active or convalescent COVID-19.

The CDR3 bases are TGTGCCAGCCGGCGGGGGCTTAATGAAAAACTGTTTTTT. Protein: CASRRGLNEKLFF. This chain links TRBV2 with TRBJ1-4, with D perhaps TRBD1 (6 bases). This CDR3 comprises 13 residues. The V end lost 8 bases, the J end lost 4 bases, and 11 bases lay between the germline ends. Germline CDR1 is SNHLY and CDR2 is FYNNEI.